This T cell receptor beta chain was profiled in a study of blood T cell repertoires in COVID-19. About the study: Samples taken during acute and convalescent COVID-19 were collected in the United States, Italy and Spain. From T cells, B-cell-depleted T cells, or PBMCs came the material, which was cDNA or gDNA.

Original processing methods: Estimated nucleated cell counts came from reference gene primer amplification. The data were produced by immunoSEQ multiplex PCR, yet TCRdb's version contains in-frame clones alone and is incomplete. The DNA was the basis for D and trimming; V, J and clone size are from that table. Of about 280,000 clones detected, about 90% appear once; the ten largest clones hold around 10%. The Seattle patients joined while their infection was active and were tracked longitudinally afterward. V dropped 7 bases and J dropped 1; count of bases not matched to a gene: 5. CDR1 SQVTM and CDR2 ANQGSEA come from the germline V gene. The CDR3 runs to 14 residues.

The sample comprised peripheral blood. The chain couples TRBV29-1 to TRBJ1-3; 9 bases match TRBD1. This receptor was taken from a woman aged 25 to 39 with COVID-19, enrolled during active disease. The CDR3 loop reads CSGVTGGSGNTIYF. The CDR3 coding sequence is TGCAGCGGAGTGACAGGGGGGTCTGGAAACACCATATATTTT.